The TCR beta chain under discussion was sequenced for a study of blood T cell repertoires in COVID-19 (TCRdb year 2020). Concerning the study at large: The collaborator samples originated in the United States, Italy and Spain and spanned the acute and convalescent phases of COVID-19. The sample metadata nearly always contained a de-identified subject ID, COVID-19 status, age in years and sex. The samples were drawn from two sources: the first 160 participants of the ongoing ImmuneRACE study, and over 1,000 subjects contributed by 6 global collaborators. The repertoires were made available in a free public database intended to serve as a resource for research on the immune response to SARS-CoV-2. HLA class I and class II types, where available, came from metadata supplied by the sample provider rather than from assay-based typing. Subjects who had been exposed to COVID-19, were actively infected with it, or had recovered from it provided the deeply sampled blood TCRbeta repertoires that made up the dataset. The material from the prospective study consisted of cDNA or gDNA derived from T cells, B-cell-depleted T cells, or PBMCs. What the research found in general, with its limitations: The amount of clinical and demographic metadata varied by source and participant and was provided uncurated.

In the prospective study, participants were about 18 to 100 years old, resided in approximately 22 geographic areas of the United States, and were enrolled through a virtual design. In the prospective study, participants were assigned to cohorts based on the clinical history participants reported in a screening survey and a study questionnaire. In the prospective study, mobile phlebotomists collected whole blood, serum and a nasopharyngeal or oropharyngeal swab from each participant. Over a roughly 2-month period, participants in the prospective study had the option of providing additional blood draws and questionnaires. Blood samples from the prospective study were shipped frozen or at room temperature prior to DNA extraction. TCRbeta CDR3 regions were amplified from genomic DNA using the immunoSEQ Assay, a bias-controlled multiplex PCR. Turning to the authors' computational methods: The number of nucleated cells in each sample was estimated by amplification of reference gene primers within the assay. Sequence reads were collapsed and filtered to measure the absolute abundance of every unique TCRbeta CDR3 rearrangement. For each sample, productive Simpson clonality was calculated as the square root of Simpson's diversity index over productive rearrangements. The table comes from immuneACCESS by way of TCRdb, which keeps in-frame sequences with V and J called. Part of the clones is missing from these tables; in studies checked, under half for an unresolved V gene and the rest for unknown reasons. The V and J calls and clone size come from that table; D and trimming were worked out from the DNA. The sample table shows 250,000 to 300,000 clones, and about 80% are seen once. The ten largest account for 3.5% to 5% of the sample.

V loses 0 bases of germline sequence and J loses 5 bases, and the interval between the two ends is 13 bases. According to the germline V gene, CDR1 reads SGHAT and CDR2 reads FQNNGV. From the cysteine through the phenylalanine, the CDR3 covers 15 amino acids. The entry retains the CDR3 DNA only, 45 bases that are in frame from base 1. This clone was detected only once. What antigen it recognizes has not been identified. Per-base quality was not reported, and no clone a single base away is much larger than it. This chain joins TRBV11-2 to TRBJ1-1; no D gene can be assigned with confidence. The sequencing sample was made of PBMCs or T cells enriched from blood (not recorded which). The origin of this receptor is a man between 25 and 39 years old with acute COVID-19. The DNA reads TGTGCCAGCAGCTTAGATACATTCGGAGGAACTGAAGCTTTCTTT. Its protein is CASSLDTFGGTEAFF. Extended through the reference TRBV11-2 and TRBJ1-1 proteins, this CDR3 yields the full variable domain: EAGVAQSPRYKIIEKRQSVAFWCNPISGHATLYWYQQILGQGPKLLIQFQNNGVVDDSQLPKDRFSAERLKGVDSTLKIQPAKLEDSAVYLCASSLDTFGGTEAFFGQGTRLTVV.